Shown below are 8 T cell receptor beta chains from a single sample sequenced in a study of T cell responses to AZD1222 COVID-19 vaccine. Data came from immunoSEQ multiplex PCR; TCRdb stores just in-frame clones and leaves some out. The repertoire holds about 120,000 clones, 80% to 90% seen once, with over 8% in the top ten. The material sequenced was peripheral blood, taken on day 0 of AZD1222 vaccination. These TCRs come from an adult in good health.

The rearrangement links TRBV5-6 to TRBJ2-7, with unresolved D. V was pared by 0 bases and J by 2 bases, with 9 bases between. Per germline, CDR1 SGHDT and CDR2 YYEEEE. The CDR3 has 14 residues. The CDR3 is CASSLGDFAYEQYF. CDR3 nucleotide sequence: TGTGCCAGCAGCTTGGGGGATTTCGCCTACGAGCAGTACTTC.

V gene TRBV29-1 combines with J gene TRBJ1-4; D uncertain. There are 12 residues in the CDR3. The V gene's germline CDR1 is SQVTM and CDR2 ANQGSEA. The ends were cut back, 2 bases at V and 14 bases at J, with 15 bases in the middle. CDR3 DNA: TGCAGCGTTGAAACAGCCCCTAATTATCTGTTTTTT. Translation gives CSVETAPNYLFF. Drawing the rest from reference TRBV29-1 and TRBJ1-4, the complete variable domain is SAVISQKPSRDICQRGTSLTIQCQVDSQVTMMFWYRQQPGQSLTLIATANQGSEATYESGFVIDKFPISRPNLTFSTLTVSNMSPEDSSIYLCSVETAPNYLFFGSGTQLSVL.

The chain couples TRBV6-5 to TRBJ2-7; 7 bases line up with TRBD1. This CDR3 is built from 13 residues. Looked up from germline, CDR1 is MNHEY and CDR2 is SVGAGI. Germline trimming cut 6 bases from V and 6 bases from J; bases unmatched to any gene: 8. CDR3 sequence: CASRSRQGGEQYF. The CDR3 nucleotides read TGTGCCAGCAGATCACGACAGGGCGGCGAGCAGTACTTC.

The gene calls are TRBV29-1 and TRBJ2-7; D possibly uses TRBD1 or TRBD2 (6 bases each). CDR1 SQVTM and CDR2 ANQGSEA come from the germline V gene. CDR3 length: 15 amino acids. V was clipped by 0 bases and J by 4 bases, with 16 bases between them. CDR3 sequence reads: CSVEDPRGTYYEQYF. CDR3 nucleotides: TGCAGCGTTGAAGATCCTCGGGGGACATATTACGAGCAGTACTTC.

The V gene is TRBV7-3, the J gene TRBJ2-1; 7 bases line up with TRBD1. The CDR3 has 14 amino acids. After removal of 3 bases from V and 10 bases from J, the junction contained 9 bases not matched to a gene. Germline values: CDR1 SGHTA, CDR2 FQGTGA. CDR3 sequence: CASSFTGRTGEQFF. CDR3 bases: TGTGCCAGCAGCTTCACGGGACGGACAGGAGAGCAGTTCTTC.

The chain joins TRBV30 to TRBJ1-4; 7 positions match TRBD1. The CDR3 length is 15 residues. Germline V CDR1 and CDR2: GTSNPN, SVGIG (reference sequence). J gave up 3 bases and V 3 bases, and 7 bases lay outside the gene matches. CDR3 nucleotides: TGTGCCTGGAGCAGATCCGGGACAGCTAATGAAAAACTGTTTTTT. Translation: CAWSRSGTANEKLFF.

The chain recombines TRBV4-2 with TRBJ1-6, with D tentatively TRBD1 (6 bases). V lost 1 base to trimming and J lost 8 bases, with 18 bases between them. The CDR3 is 17 amino acids. Germline CDR1 is LGHNA and CDR2 is YNFKEQ. This CDR3 reads CASSQGGGGNMDSPLHF. In DNA, the CDR3 is TGTGCCAGCAGCCAAGGTGGGGGCGGGAATATGGATTCACCCCTCCACTTT.

The chain is built from TRBV2 and TRBJ1-4; no definite D call. Germline V gene data show CDR1 as SNHLY and CDR2 as FYNNEI. This CDR3 is built from 15 residues. V gave up 3 bases and J gave up 0 bases, with 8 bases separating them. DNA for the CDR3: TGTGCCAGCAGTGACGCTATGGCAACTAATGAAAAACTGTTTTTT. Residues: CASSDAMATNEKLFF.